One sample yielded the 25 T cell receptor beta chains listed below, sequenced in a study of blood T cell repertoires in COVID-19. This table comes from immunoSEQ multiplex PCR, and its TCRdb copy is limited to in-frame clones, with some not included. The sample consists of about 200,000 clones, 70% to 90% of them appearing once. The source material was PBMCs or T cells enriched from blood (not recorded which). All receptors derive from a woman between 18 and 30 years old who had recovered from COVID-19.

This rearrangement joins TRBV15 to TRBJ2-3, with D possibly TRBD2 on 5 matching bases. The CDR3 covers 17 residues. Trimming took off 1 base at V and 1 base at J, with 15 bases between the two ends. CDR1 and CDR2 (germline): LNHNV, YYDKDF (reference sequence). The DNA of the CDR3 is TGTGCCACCAGCAGAGTTGCGGGCGGCTTAGGCACAGATACGCAGTATTTT. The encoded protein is CATSRVAGGLGTDTQYF.

The CDR3 spells CASSFGSGAGNEQFF. The CDR3 DNA is TGTGCCAGCAGCTTCGGTAGCGGGGCCGGCAATGAGCAGTTCTTC. The chain joins TRBV5-5 to TRBJ2-1; 8 bases match TRBD2. Trimming cost V 2 bases and J 6 bases; bases outside gene matches: 7. The CDR3 totals 15 residues. Germline CDR1 SGHKS, CDR2 YYEKEE (reference sequence).

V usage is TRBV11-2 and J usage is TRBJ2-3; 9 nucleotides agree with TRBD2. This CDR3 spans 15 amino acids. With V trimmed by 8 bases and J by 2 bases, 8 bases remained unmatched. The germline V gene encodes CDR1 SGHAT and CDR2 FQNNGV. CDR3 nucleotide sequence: TGTGCCAGCGGTTCAGCGGGGGGCCTCACAGATACGCAGTATTTT. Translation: CASGSAGGLTDTQYF.

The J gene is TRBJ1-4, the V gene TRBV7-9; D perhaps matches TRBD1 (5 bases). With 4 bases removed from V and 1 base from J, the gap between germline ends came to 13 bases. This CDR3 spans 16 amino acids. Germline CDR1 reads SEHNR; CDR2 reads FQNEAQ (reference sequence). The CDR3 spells CASSYTGGETNEKLFF. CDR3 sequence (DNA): TGTGCCAGCAGCTACACAGGTGGAGAAACTAATGAAAAACTGTTTTTT.

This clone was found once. CDR3 sequence reads: CASSEGRPTDTQYF. CDR3 in DNA: TGCGCCAGCAGTGAAGGGAGACCCACAGATACGCAGTATTTT. The gene calls are TRBV10-1 and TRBJ2-3; a weak D match, TRBD2 (5 bases). Germline-derived CDR1 and CDR2 are WNHNN and SYGVQD (reference sequence). Trimming left V 3 bases short and J 2 bases short, with 9 bases between. This CDR3 contains 14 residues.

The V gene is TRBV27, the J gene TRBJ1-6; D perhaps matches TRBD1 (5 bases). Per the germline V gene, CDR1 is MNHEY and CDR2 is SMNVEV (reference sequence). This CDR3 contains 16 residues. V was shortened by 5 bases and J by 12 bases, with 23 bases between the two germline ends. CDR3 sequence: CASSAQQRGTIGPLHF. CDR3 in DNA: TGTGCCAGCAGTGCACAACAGAGAGGGACTATAGGACCCCTCCACTTT.

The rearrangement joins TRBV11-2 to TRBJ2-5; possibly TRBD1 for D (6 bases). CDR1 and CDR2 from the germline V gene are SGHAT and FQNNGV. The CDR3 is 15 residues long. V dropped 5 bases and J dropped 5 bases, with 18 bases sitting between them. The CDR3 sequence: CASSKRQAGWETQYF. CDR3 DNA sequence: TGTGCCAGCAGCAAAAGACAGGCCGGATGGGAGACCCAGTACTTC.

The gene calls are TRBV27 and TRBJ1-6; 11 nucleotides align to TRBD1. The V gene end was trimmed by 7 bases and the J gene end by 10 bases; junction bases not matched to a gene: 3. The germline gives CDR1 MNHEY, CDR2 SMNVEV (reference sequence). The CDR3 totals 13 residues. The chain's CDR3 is CASTWTGGSPLHF. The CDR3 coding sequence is TGTGCCAGCACCTGGACAGGGGGCTCACCCCTCCACTTT.

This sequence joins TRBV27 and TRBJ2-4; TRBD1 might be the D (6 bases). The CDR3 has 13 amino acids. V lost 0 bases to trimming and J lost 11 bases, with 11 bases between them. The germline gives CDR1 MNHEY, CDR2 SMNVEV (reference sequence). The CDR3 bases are TGTGCCAGCAGTTTATCCCACAGGGCCGTTCAGTACTTC. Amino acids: CASSLSHRAVQYF.

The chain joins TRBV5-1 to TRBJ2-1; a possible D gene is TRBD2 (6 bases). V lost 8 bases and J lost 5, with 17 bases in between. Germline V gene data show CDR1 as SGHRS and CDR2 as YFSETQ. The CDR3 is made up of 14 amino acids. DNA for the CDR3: TGCGCCAGTACGCGGGGTCCAGGAGACAATGAGCAGTTCTTC. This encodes CASTRGPGDNEQFF.

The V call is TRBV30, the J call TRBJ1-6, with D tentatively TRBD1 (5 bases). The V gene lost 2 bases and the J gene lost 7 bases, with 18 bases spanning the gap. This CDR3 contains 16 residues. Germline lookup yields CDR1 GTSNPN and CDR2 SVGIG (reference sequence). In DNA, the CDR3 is TGTGCCTGGAGTTGGGGAGGGGCTGACGGGAATTCACCCCTCCACTTT. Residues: CAWSWGGADGNSPLHF.

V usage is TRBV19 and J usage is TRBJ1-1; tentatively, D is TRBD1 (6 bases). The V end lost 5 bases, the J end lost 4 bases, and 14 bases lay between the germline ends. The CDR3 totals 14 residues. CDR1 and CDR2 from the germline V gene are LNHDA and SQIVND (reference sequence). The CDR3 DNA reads TGTGCCAGTAGTTGGAGTCTGGACAGCACTGAAGCTTTCTTT. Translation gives CASSWSLDSTEAFF.

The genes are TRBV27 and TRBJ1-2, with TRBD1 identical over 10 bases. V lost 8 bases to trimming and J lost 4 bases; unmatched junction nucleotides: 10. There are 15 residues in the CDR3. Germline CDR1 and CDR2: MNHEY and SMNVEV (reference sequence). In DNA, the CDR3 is TGTGCCAGCTCCCGGGACAGGGGTCGTGGCTATGGCTACACCTTC. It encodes CASSRDRGRGYGYTF.

DNA of the CDR3: TGTGCCAGCCCGCGAGGGAGGAAGGGTAGGAGCAATCAGCCCCAGCATTTT. This encodes CASPRGRKGRSNQPQHF. The chain combines TRBV25-1 with TRBJ1-5; no definite D call. The CDR3 has 17 residues. V lost 8 bases and J 1 base, leaving 21 bases between the germline ends. Germline V CDR1 and CDR2: MGHDK, SYGVNS.

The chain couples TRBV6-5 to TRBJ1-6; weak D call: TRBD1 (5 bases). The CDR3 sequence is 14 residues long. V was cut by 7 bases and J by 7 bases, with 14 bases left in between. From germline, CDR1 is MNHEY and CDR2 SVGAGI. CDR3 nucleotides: TGTGCCAGCACCCCCAGGGCAGGGAATTCACCCCTCCACTTT. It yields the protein CASTPRAGNSPLHF.

Here the CDR3 reads CASSLDPGLFYPTQYF. Written as DNA, the CDR3 is TGTGCCAGCAGCCTCGACCCGGGACTCTTCTACCCTACGCAGTATTTT. This chain joins TRBV11-2 and TRBJ2-3, with D perhaps matching TRBD2 (6 bases). Looked up from germline, CDR1 is SGHAT and CDR2 is FQNNGV. Trimming stripped 5 bases from V and 8 bases from J, with 23 bases between. The CDR3 is 16 residues long.

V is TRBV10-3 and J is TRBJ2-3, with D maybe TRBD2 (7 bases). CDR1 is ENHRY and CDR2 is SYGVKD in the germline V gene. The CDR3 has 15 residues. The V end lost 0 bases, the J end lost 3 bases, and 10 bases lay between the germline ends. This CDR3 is CAISESGGPTDTQYF. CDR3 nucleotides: TGTGCCATCAGTGAGTCGGGGGGGCCGACAGATACGCAGTATTTT.

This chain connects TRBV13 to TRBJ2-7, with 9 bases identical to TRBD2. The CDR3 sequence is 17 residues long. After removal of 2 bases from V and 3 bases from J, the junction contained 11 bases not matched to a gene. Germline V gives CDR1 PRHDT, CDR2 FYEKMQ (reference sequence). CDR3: CASSLRLRGGVNYEQYF. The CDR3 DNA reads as TGTGCCAGCAGCTTAAGGTTGCGGGGGGGCGTAAACTACGAGCAGTACTTC.

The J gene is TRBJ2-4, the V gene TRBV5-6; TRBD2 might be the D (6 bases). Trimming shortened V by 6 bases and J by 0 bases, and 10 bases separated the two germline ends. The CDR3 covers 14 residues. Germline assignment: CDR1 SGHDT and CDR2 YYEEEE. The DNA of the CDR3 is TGTGCCAGCAACCAGGGACTAGCCAAAAACATTCAGTACTTC. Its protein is CASNQGLAKNIQYF.

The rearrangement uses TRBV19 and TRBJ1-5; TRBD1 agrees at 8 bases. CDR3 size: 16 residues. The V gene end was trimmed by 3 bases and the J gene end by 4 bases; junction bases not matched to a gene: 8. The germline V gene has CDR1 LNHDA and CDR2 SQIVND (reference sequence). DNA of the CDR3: TGTGCCAGTAGTATTTGGGGACAGGCGAAGAATCAGCCCCAGCATTTT. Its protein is CASSIWGQAKNQPQHF. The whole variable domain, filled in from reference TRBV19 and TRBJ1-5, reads DGGITQSPKYLFRKEGQNVTLSCEQNLNHDAMYWYRQDPGQGLRLIYYSQIVNDFQKGDIAEGYSVSREKKESFPLTVTSAQKNPTAFYLCASSIWGQAKNQPQHFGDGTRLSIL.

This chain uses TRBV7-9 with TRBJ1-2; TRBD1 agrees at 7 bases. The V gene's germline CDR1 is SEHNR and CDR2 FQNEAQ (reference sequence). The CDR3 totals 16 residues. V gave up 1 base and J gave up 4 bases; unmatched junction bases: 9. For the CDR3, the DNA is TGTGCCAGCAGCTTAGGACAGGGATTAACCTTCTATGGCTACACCTTC. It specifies CASSLGQGLTFYGYTF.

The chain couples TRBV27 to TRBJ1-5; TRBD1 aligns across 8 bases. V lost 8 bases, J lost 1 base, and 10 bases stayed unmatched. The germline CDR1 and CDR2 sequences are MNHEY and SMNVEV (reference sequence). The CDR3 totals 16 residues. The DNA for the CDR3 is TGTGCCAGCCCGACAGGGGCGCGGGTGAGCAATCAGCCCCAGCATTTT. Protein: CASPTGARVSNQPQHF.

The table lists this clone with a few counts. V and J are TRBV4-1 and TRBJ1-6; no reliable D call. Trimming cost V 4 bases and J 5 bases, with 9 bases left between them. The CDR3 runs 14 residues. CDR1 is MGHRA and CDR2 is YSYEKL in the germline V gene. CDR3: CASSPFADNSPLHF. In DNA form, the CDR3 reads TGCGCCAGCAGCCCTTTTGCAGATAATTCACCCCTCCACTTT.

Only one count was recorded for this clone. As DNA, the CDR3 is TGTGCCATCAAGGGGCAGGAGGGGAATTCACCCCTCCACTTT. Protein sequence: CAIKGQEGNSPLHF. The rearrangement uses TRBV10-3 and TRBJ1-6, with D perhaps matching TRBD1 (5 bases). CDR1 is ENHRY and CDR2 is SYGVKD in the germline V gene. The germline V and J ends were trimmed by 7 bases and 7 bases, with 14 bases remaining between them. CDR3 length: 14 amino acids.

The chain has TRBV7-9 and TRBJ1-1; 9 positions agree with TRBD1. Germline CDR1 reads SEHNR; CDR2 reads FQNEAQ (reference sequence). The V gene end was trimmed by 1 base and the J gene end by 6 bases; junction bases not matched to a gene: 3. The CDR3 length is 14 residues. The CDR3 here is CASSLGTGAPEAFF. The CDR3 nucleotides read TGTGCCAGCAGCTTAGGGACAGGGGCGCCTGAAGCTTTCTTT.